The TCR beta chain described here comes from a study of Graves' ophthalmopathy and Graves' hyperthyroidism. Regarding the study as a whole: Most thyroid clonotypes expanded beyond 0.001 frequency were also found in blood.

Uncontrolled infections, pregnancy, lactation or other autoimmune diseases led to patient exclusion. As diagnostic evidence, clinical symptoms, serum thyroxine, TRAb, thyroid ultrasound and orbital computed tomography were relied upon. Sampling approximately 11 ml of fresh peripheral blood provided the PBMCs. This clonotype was seen many times. Its target is unknown. CDR3 length equals 15 residues. The V end lost 0 bases, the J end lost 6 bases, and 11 bases lay between the germline ends. Per the germline V gene, CDR1 is MNHEY and CDR2 is SMNVEV (reference sequence). The sequenced template was RNA, covering the TCR beta CDR3 region. Second-round multiplex PCR followed a first-round RT-PCR using HTBI primers. From the multiplex PCR reads, TCRdb called clonotypes with MiXCR, one entry per CDR3 protein. Here the sample spans about 400,000 distinct CDR3 sequences, roughly 18% being singletons.

This receptor was obtained from a woman aged 18-29 years with Graves' ophthalmopathy. V and J are TRBV27 and TRBJ2-2; TRBD1 is a possible D gene (6 bases). The specimen was peripheral blood. This CDR3 reads CASSLSTGFSGELFF. In DNA form, the CDR3 reads TGTGCCAGCAGTTTATCCACAGGGTTCTCCGGGGAGCTGTTTTTT.